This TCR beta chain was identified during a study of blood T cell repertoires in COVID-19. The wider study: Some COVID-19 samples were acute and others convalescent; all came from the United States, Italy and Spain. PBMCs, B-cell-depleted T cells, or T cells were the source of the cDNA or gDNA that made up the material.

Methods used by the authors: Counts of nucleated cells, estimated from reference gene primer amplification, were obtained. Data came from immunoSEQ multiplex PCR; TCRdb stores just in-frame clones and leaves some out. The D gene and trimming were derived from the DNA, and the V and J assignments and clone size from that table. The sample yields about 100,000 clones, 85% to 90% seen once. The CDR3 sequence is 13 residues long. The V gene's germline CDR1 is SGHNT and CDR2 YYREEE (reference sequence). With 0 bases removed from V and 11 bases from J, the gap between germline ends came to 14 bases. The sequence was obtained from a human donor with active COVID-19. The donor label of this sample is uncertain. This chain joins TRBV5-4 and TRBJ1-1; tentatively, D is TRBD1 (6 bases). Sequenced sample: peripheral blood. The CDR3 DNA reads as TGTGCCAGCAGCTTGGAACAGGGCTGGCTGGCTTTCTTT. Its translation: CASSLEQGWLAFF.